Listed below are T cell receptor beta chains from one sample, sequenced in a study of Ad26.COV2.S vaccination and SARS-CoV-2 variants. Libraries were prepared by immunoSEQ multiplex PCR; TCRdb keeps only in-frame clonotypes and omits some of them. Counted here are about 350,000 clones, just over 90% occurring once; the ten biggest clones make up 3.9%. Specimen: peripheral blood, collected after recovery from COVID-19. Source of these receptors: a human donor who had recovered from COVID-19. CDR3s include the opening cysteine and the closing phenylalanine or tryptophan. Fields, in order: J gene, D gene, V gene, CDR3 protein. The D gene is left open where the match is weak.

j_call: TRBJ2-3; d_call: TRBD2; v_call: TRBV6-4; cdr3_aa: CASSRLAGGTDTQYF
j_call: TRBJ2-3; d_call: TRBD1; v_call: TRBV5-4; cdr3_aa: CASSTGQFETDTQYF
j_call: TRBJ2-7; d_call: TRBD1; v_call: TRBV6-6; cdr3_aa: CASSTPGQGAYEQYF
j_call: TRBJ1-1; d_call: TRBD1; v_call: TRBV6-6; cdr3_aa: CASSFRDRGHTEAFF
j_call: TRBJ1-5; d_call: .; v_call: TRBV20-1; cdr3_aa: CSASSGHPNQPQHF
j_call: TRBJ1-1; d_call: .; v_call: TRBV6-5; cdr3_aa: CASVNPGRSEAFF
j_call: TRBJ2-1; d_call: .; v_call: TRBV3-1/TRBV3-2; cdr3_aa: CASSPEGSSYNEQFF
j_call: TRBJ2-7; d_call: TRBD1; v_call: TRBV24-1; cdr3_aa: CATSAGQGGRYEQYF
j_call: TRBJ1-1; d_call: TRBD1; v_call: TRBV5-1; cdr3_aa: CASSGSTGERTEAFF
j_call: TRBJ1-2; d_call: .; v_call: TRBV9; cdr3_aa: CASSVDRYIYGYTF
j_call: TRBJ2-3; d_call: .; v_call: TRBV7-3; cdr3_aa: CASSLTAHTDTQYF
j_call: TRBJ2-3; d_call: TRBD2; v_call: TRBV5-1; cdr3_aa: CASSLNERGSTDTQYF
j_call: TRBJ1-5; d_call: TRBD1; v_call: TRBV5-1; cdr3_aa: CASQETGEVNQPQHF
j_call: TRBJ1-1; d_call: .; v_call: TRBV11-2; cdr3_aa: CASSFTVIGTEAFF
j_call: TRBJ1-1; d_call: .; v_call: TRBV7-8; cdr3_aa: CASSLVSGHMNTEAFF
j_call: TRBJ1-3; d_call: .; v_call: TRBV7-9; cdr3_aa: CASSLGAGNTIYF
j_call: TRBJ2-5; d_call: TRBD2; v_call: TRBV11-1; cdr3_aa: CASSSGLAVRAQYF
j_call: TRBJ2-2; d_call: TRBD2; v_call: TRBV5-1; cdr3_aa: CASSLLAGGLHTGELFF
j_call: TRBJ2-6; d_call: .; v_call: TRBV7-3; cdr3_aa: CASSPYLATAEGVLTF
j_call: TRBJ1-4; d_call: .; v_call: TRBV4-1; cdr3_aa: CASLRIGGTNEKLFF
j_call: TRBJ1-1; d_call: .; v_call: TRBV3-1/TRBV3-2; cdr3_aa: CASSQRMGGGAEAFF
j_call: TRBJ1-5; d_call: TRBD1; v_call: TRBV2; cdr3_aa: CASGVNGGDRVKTQPQHF
j_call: TRBJ1-2; d_call: .; v_call: TRBV7-2; cdr3_aa: CASSRGGSSINYGYTF
j_call: TRBJ1-2; d_call: TRBD1; v_call: TRBV3-1/TRBV3-2; cdr3_aa: CASSPARQGVGYTF
j_call: TRBJ1-2; d_call: TRBD1; v_call: TRBV6-5; cdr3_aa: CASRSPGQGVDTF
j_call: TRBJ1-2; d_call: .; v_call: TRBV6-2/TRBV6-3; cdr3_aa: CASSFPRDGFYGYTF
j_call: TRBJ2-1; d_call: .; v_call: TRBV11-2; cdr3_aa: CASSLLPGQAYEQFF
j_call: TRBJ2-7; d_call: .; v_call: TRBV13; cdr3_aa: CASSLGHGQLTEQYF
j_call: TRBJ1-3; d_call: .; v_call: TRBV4-1; cdr3_aa: CASSQPRTVGNTIYF
j_call: TRBJ1-2; d_call: .; v_call: TRBV7-2; cdr3_aa: CASSLTGRRYGYTF
j_call: TRBJ2-7; d_call: TRBD2; v_call: TRBV15; cdr3_aa: CATSRGIRTSGGTLSYEQYF
j_call: TRBJ1-1; d_call: TRBD1; v_call: TRBV27; cdr3_aa: CASSPTGSTEAFF
j_call: TRBJ2-2; d_call: TRBD1; v_call: TRBV7-2; cdr3_aa: CASSPRQGDTGELFF
j_call: TRBJ1-1; d_call: TRBD1; v_call: TRBV7-3; cdr3_aa: CASSSLSRDRNTEAFF
j_call: TRBJ2-1; d_call: .; v_call: TRBV5-5; cdr3_aa: CASSAYQPNEQFF
j_call: TRBJ2-5; d_call: .; v_call: TRBV6-5; cdr3_aa: CASSYPPIGGAQYF
j_call: TRBJ1-5; d_call: .; v_call: TRBV12-3/TRBV12-4; cdr3_aa: CASSFFPNQPQHF
j_call: TRBJ1-2; d_call: .; v_call: TRBV19; cdr3_aa: CASMDEARYTF
j_call: TRBJ2-7; d_call: .; v_call: TRBV5-1; cdr3_aa: CASSLQGRAEQYF
j_call: TRBJ1-2; d_call: TRBD1; v_call: TRBV7-9; cdr3_aa: CASSSTGYYGYTF
j_call: TRBJ2-3; d_call: TRBD1; v_call: TRBV6-5; cdr3_aa: CASGTGITDTQYF
j_call: TRBJ1-2; d_call: .; v_call: TRBV25-1; cdr3_aa: CASSESSRRQGGYTF
j_call: TRBJ1-3; d_call: .; v_call: TRBV6-6; cdr3_aa: CASFVLGNTIYF
j_call: TRBJ1-6; d_call: .; v_call: TRBV13; cdr3_aa: CASMEGHAGIGNSPLHF
j_call: TRBJ1-5; d_call: .; v_call: TRBV13; cdr3_aa: CASSLAPGGSGPQHF
j_call: TRBJ2-1; d_call: TRBD2; v_call: TRBV9; cdr3_aa: CASSYSGGAGGARPYNEQFF
j_call: TRBJ1-4; d_call: .; v_call: TRBV5-6; cdr3_aa: CASSTGGFNEKLFF
j_call: TRBJ2-7; d_call: TRBD1; v_call: TRBV13; cdr3_aa: CASRSGQGAFYEQYF
j_call: TRBJ1-5; d_call: .; v_call: TRBV5-1; cdr3_aa: CASSLVKGGIYKGQWDQPQHF
j_call: TRBJ1-5; d_call: .; v_call: TRBV27; cdr3_aa: CASSLGSNQPQHF
j_call: TRBJ2-5; d_call: TRBD1; v_call: TRBV15; cdr3_aa: CATSSGRGETQYF
j_call: TRBJ2-5; d_call: .; v_call: TRBV6-6; cdr3_aa: CASTETKTQYF
j_call: TRBJ2-7; d_call: .; v_call: TRBV7-6; cdr3_aa: CASSFFSSGGGSSYEQYF
j_call: TRBJ2-3; d_call: .; v_call: TRBV4-3; cdr3_aa: CASSQDIFSGRTDTQYF
j_call: TRBJ1-3; d_call: .; v_call: TRBV7-9; cdr3_aa: CASSRVLGVNTIYF
j_call: TRBJ1-2; d_call: .; v_call: TRBV23-1; cdr3_aa: CASSLGYYGYTF
j_call: TRBJ2-3; d_call: TRBD2; v_call: TRBV6-5; cdr3_aa: CASRRGASTDTQYF
j_call: TRBJ2-7; d_call: .; v_call: TRBV21-1; cdr3_aa: CASSKGGQGDSPYEQYF
j_call: TRBJ1-5; d_call: TRBD1; v_call: TRBV9; cdr3_aa: CASSVSGTVQPQHF